These 25 T cell receptor beta chains were sequenced from one sample in a study of blood T cell repertoires in COVID-19. Using immunoSEQ multiplex PCR, the repertoire was profiled, and TCRdb retains in-frame clones only, with some absent. The sample holds 150,000 to 180,000 clones, roughly four fifths seen once. The sequencing input was peripheral blood. These receptors all come from an older woman with COVID-19, enrolled during active disease.

The V and J genes are TRBV5-1 and TRBJ1-3; perhaps TRBD1 as D (5 bases). Per germline, CDR1 SGHRS and CDR2 YFSETQ. Deletions cut 4 bases from V and 0 bases from J, with 11 bases between. CDR3 length: 15 amino acids. This chain's CDR3 is CASSQGHTSGNTIYF. The CDR3 DNA reads as TGCGCCAGCAGCCAGGGCCACACCTCTGGAAACACCATATATTTT.

The rearrangement uses TRBV2 and TRBJ1-1; TRBD1 is a possible D gene (6 bases). Trimming cost V 3 bases and J 4 bases, with 15 bases left between them. CDR3 length: 15 amino acids. Germline CDR1 and CDR2: SNHLY and FYNNEI. The CDR3 nucleotides are TGTGCCAGCAGTGACTCCCCGACAGGCGGCACTGAAGCTTTCTTT. Translating gives CASSDSPTGGTEAFF.

V gene TRBV9 combines with J gene TRBJ1-2, with D tentatively TRBD1 (5 bases). This CDR3 is built from 15 residues. Germline V lookup: CDR1 SGDLS, CDR2 YYNGEE. The V end lost 4 bases, the J end lost 4 bases, and 17 bases lay between the germline ends. DNA of the CDR3: TGTGCCAGCAGCCCTAATTGGACACCCTCCTATGGCTACACCTTC. This encodes CASSPNWTPSYGYTF.

The CDR3 region is CASSYSISLGANEAFF. The CDR3 nucleotides read TGTGCCAGCAGTTACTCGATTTCTTTGGGGGCAAATGAAGCTTTCTTT. The J gene is TRBJ1-1, the V gene TRBV6-5; weak D call: TRBD1 (6 bases). The CDR3 is 16 residues long. The V end was cut by 0 bases, the J end by 7 bases, with 18 bases between. CDR1 and CDR2 (germline): MNHEY, SVGAGI.

V usage is TRBV30 and J usage is TRBJ2-5; TRBD1 is a possible D gene (6 bases). The CDR3 extends over 13 amino acids. Germline loops: CDR1 GTSNPN, CDR2 SVGIG (reference sequence). Trimming cost V 2 bases and J 4 bases, with 11 bases left between them. As DNA, the CDR3 is TGTGCCTGGAGTAGGGGGTTGGTAGAGACCCAGTACTTC. This gives the protein CAWSRGLVETQYF.

The chain recombines TRBV6-1 with TRBJ1-4; 11 bases align to TRBD1. Germline assignment: CDR1 MNHNS and CDR2 SASEGT. The length of the CDR3 is 18 residues. V lost 4 bases to trimming and J lost 2 bases; unmatched junction nucleotides: 9. The CDR3 here is CASSVPGQGGLTNEKLFF. DNA for the CDR3: TGTGCCAGCAGTGTTCCGGGACAGGGGGGACTGACTAATGAAAAACTGTTTTTT.

The J gene is TRBJ1-4, the V gene TRBV19; 8 bases align to TRBD1. Germline values: CDR1 LNHDA, CDR2 SQIVND (reference sequence). With V trimmed by 0 bases and J by 7 bases, 4 bases remained unmatched. CDR3 size: 15 residues. CDR3 sequence (DNA): TGTGCCAGTAGTATAGATGGGACAGGAATTGAAAAACTGTTTTTT. Amino acids: CASSIDGTGIEKLFF.

The chain has TRBV7-3 and TRBJ1-2, with D possibly matching TRBD1 (6 bases). CDR3 length equals 14 residues. Per the germline V gene, CDR1 is SGHTA and CDR2 is FQGTGA. V gave up 2 bases and J gave up 4 bases, with 11 bases separating them. CDR3 in DNA: TGTGCCAGCAGCTTATATGTAGGGGGCTATGGCTACACCTTC. Protein product: CASSLYVGGYGYTF.

The chain is built from TRBV3-1 (or the pseudogene TRBV3-2) and TRBJ1-1; D is possibly TRBD1 (6 bases). Deletions cut 1 base from V and 1 base from J, with 10 bases between. This CDR3 has 15 residues. Germline lookup yields CDR1 LGHDT and CDR2 YNNKEL (reference sequence). For the CDR3, the DNA is TGTGCCAGCAGCCAAGGGGGACACAAGAACACTGAAGCTTTCTTT. Amino acids: CASSQGGHKNTEAFF.

This CDR3 reads CASSSPSPGQGGEQYF. The CDR3, as DNA: TGTGCCAGCAGCTCTCCATCACCGGGACAGGGGGGTGAGCAGTACTTC. This chain links TRBV7-8 with TRBJ2-7; TRBD1 agrees at 11 bases. The V segment lost 4 bases and the J segment 7 bases; nucleotides outside the gene matches: 12. The CDR3 has 16 amino acids. CDR1 is SGHVS, CDR2 FQNEAQ, per germline.

This chain joins TRBV10-3 and TRBJ1-1; a possible D gene is TRBD1 (6 bases). Trimming took off 8 bases at V and 5 bases at J, with 15 bases between the two ends. CDR1 is ENHRY and CDR2 is SYGVKD in the germline V gene. The CDR3 has 13 residues. The CDR3 is CAIGGGGRTEAFF. CDR3 in DNA: TGTGCCATCGGGGGCGGGGGGCGGACTGAAGCTTTCTTT.

This clone has a single count. The J gene is TRBJ2-7, the V gene TRBV12-3 or TRBV12-4, with 8 bases aligning to TRBD2. The CDR3 runs to 13 residues. J gave up 3 bases and V 6 bases, and 4 bases lay outside the gene matches. The CDR3 sequence: CASRPGTSYEQYF. In nucleotides, the CDR3 is TGTGCCAGCAGGCCCGGGACTAGCTACGAGCAGTACTTC.

The chain is built from TRBV18 and TRBJ1-1; D is possibly TRBD1 (5 bases). Germline V gene lookup returns CDR1 KGHSH and CDR2 LQKENI. CDR3 length: 15 residues. V was clipped by 2 bases and J by 2 bases, with 12 bases between them. The CDR3 loop is CASSPGAGLNTEAFF. CDR3 nucleotides: TGTGCCAGCTCACCAGGGGCAGGGCTCAACACTGAAGCTTTCTTT.

The chain employs TRBV5-5 and TRBJ1-1; maybe TRBD1 (6 bases). The V and J ends lost 1 base and 3 bases respectively, with 13 bases between them. The CDR3 is 15 amino acids. The germline gives CDR1 SGHKS, CDR2 YYEKEE (reference sequence). CDR3 sequence (DNA): TGTGCCAGCAGCTTGTTCCGGGGGGCAGACACTGAAGCTTTCTTT. Its protein product is CASSLFRGADTEAFF.

For this clone: The junction does not match germline at one end; this may be a read error. The chain carries TRBV5-1 and TRBJ2-7, with unresolved D. Germline loops: CDR1 SGHRS, CDR2 YFSETQ. The CDR3 consists of 13 residues. This chain's CDR3 is CASSLSGYSEKHF. The CDR3 DNA follows: TGCGCCAGCAGCTTGTCTGGGTACAGTGAGAAACACTTC.

A word on this clone: Additional DNA sequences in this sample encode the identical CDR3. The chain uses TRBV18 and TRBJ2-3, with D possibly TRBD2 on 6 matching bases. CDR3 length: 12 amino acids. V gave up 3 bases and J gave up 5 bases, with 6 bases separating them. Germline values: CDR1 KGHSH, CDR2 LQKENI. The DNA for the CDR3 is TGTGCCAGCTCACCCGGGGGAGATACGCAGTATTTT. It yields the protein CASSPGGDTQYF. Based on the CDR3 plus reference TRBV18 and TRBJ2-3, the full variable domain is NAGVMQNPRHLVRRRGQEARLRCSPMKGHSHVYWYRQLPEEGLKFMVYLQKENIIDESGMPKERFSAEFPKEGPSILRIQQVVRGDSAAYFCASSPGGDTQYFGPGTRLTVL.

This chain joins TRBV7-8 and TRBJ2-2, with 13 bases fitting TRBD2. V dropped 5 bases and J dropped 2; count of bases not matched to a gene: 2. The CDR3 covers 16 residues. CDR1 SGHVS and CDR2 FQNEAQ come from the germline V gene. CDR3 nucleotides: TGTGCCAGCAGCCCGGGACTAGCGGGAAACACCGGGGAGCTGTTTTTT. The encoded protein is CASSPGLAGNTGELFF.

V gene TRBV7-2 combines with J gene TRBJ1-2, with 10 bases fitting TRBD1. This CDR3 comprises 14 residues. From germline, CDR1 is SGHTA and CDR2 FQGNSA. The V and J ends lost 6 bases and 8 bases, in that order; junction bases with no gene match: 9. This chain's CDR3 is CASSRRDRGTGYTF. The CDR3 bases are TGTGCCAGCAGTCGCCGGGACAGGGGCACAGGCTACACCTTC. Using reference TRBV7-2 and TRBJ1-2 for the parts outside the CDR3, the full variable domain is GAGVSQSPSNKVTEKGKDVELRCDPISGHTALYWYRQSLGQGLEFLIYFQGNSAPDKSGLPSDRFSAERTGGSVSTLTIQRTQQEDSAVYLCASSRRDRGTGYTFGSGTRLTVV.

V gene TRBV10-1 combines with J gene TRBJ1-1, with unresolved D. The V gene's germline CDR1 is WNHNN and CDR2 SYGVQD (reference sequence). Trimming removed 3 bases from V and 5 bases from J, with 10 bases in between. CDR3 size: 13 residues. CDR3 in DNA: TGCGCCAGCAGTGATGGAGGGAGGACTGAAGCTTTCTTT. Residues: CASSDGGRTEAFF.

The chain links TRBV25-1 to TRBJ1-6, with TRBD1 matching 10 bases. The CDR3 totals 14 residues. Germline assignment: CDR1 MGHDK and CDR2 SYGVNS. J was trimmed by 8 bases and V by 6 bases; bases with no gene match: 4. The DNA for the CDR3 is TGTGCCAGCAGCGACGACAGGGGGCATTCACCCCTCCACTTT. Translation: CASSDDRGHSPLHF.

The chain couples TRBV18 to TRBJ2-2; possible D gene TRBD2, 5 bases. CDR1 and CDR2 (germline): KGHSH, LQKENI. This CDR3 spans 16 amino acids. V was trimmed by 0 bases and J by 4 bases, leaving 12 bases between them. The CDR3 DNA sequence: TGTGCCAGCTCACCACCCAAGACTACCATCACCGGGGAGCTGTTTTTT. Translating gives CASSPPKTTITGELFF. The variable domain in full, completed from reference TRBV18 and TRBJ2-2, reads NAGVMQNPRHLVRRRGQEARLRCSPMKGHSHVYWYRQLPEEGLKFMVYLQKENIIDESGMPKERFSAEFPKEGPSILRIQQVVRGDSAAYFCASSPPKTTITGELFFGEGSRLTVL.

The table lists this clone with a few counts. This sequence joins TRBV7-2 and TRBJ2-5; D call uncertain. CDR1 and CDR2 (germline): SGHTA, FQGNSA. The CDR3 has 13 amino acids. The ends were cut back, 2 bases at V and 5 bases at J, with 9 bases in the middle. In DNA form, the CDR3 reads TGTGCCAGCAGCTTACAAGCTGCGGAGACCCAGTACTTC. Translating gives CASSLQAAETQYF.

The chain has TRBV29-1 and TRBJ1-2, with D unclear. CDR3 size: 13 residues. Germline CDR1 SQVTM, CDR2 ANQGSEA. The V and J ends lost 3 bases and 4 bases respectively, with 12 bases between them. The CDR3 coding sequence is TGCAGCGTTGAGTCCAGGTACCGCTATGGCTACACCTTC. This gives the protein CSVESRYRYGYTF.

The chain recombines TRBV7-2 with TRBJ2-2; 13 bases map to TRBD2. The V segment lost 2 bases and the J segment 1 base; nucleotides outside the gene matches: 1. Germline lookup yields CDR1 SGHTA and CDR2 FQGNSA. CDR3 length: 17 residues. The CDR3 DNA reads TGTGCCAGCAGCTTAACTAGCGGGAGGGTGAACACCGGGGAGCTGTTTTTT. This translates into CASSLTSGRVNTGELFF.

V gene TRBV12-5 combines with J gene TRBJ1-5; 7 bases match TRBD1. Germline CDR1 and CDR2: LGHNT and FRNRAP. The CDR3 contains 18 residues. The J segment lost 7 bases and the V segment lost 2 bases, leaving 17 bases of the junction unmatched. The CDR3 DNA sequence: TGTGCTAGTGGTTTGTTTTCCCCGACAGGGAAGGGGGGCCAGCCCCAGCATTTT. It translates to CASGLFSPTGKGGQPQHF.